One sample yielded the 30 T cell receptor beta chains listed below, sequenced in a study of T-cell memory formation after mild COVID-19 (dated by TCRdb to the early 2020s). Receptor amplification or capture employed 5' RACE. Sequencing relied on an Illumina NovaSeq 6000. Using fastp trimming at Q25 and MiXCR clonotype assembly, TCRdb reanalyzed the public sequencing data and kept in-frame beta chains. Entries are consolidated by CDR3 protein sequence, retaining the most common genes and DNA. The sample table contains 350,000 to 450,000 distinct CDR3 sequences; only one count was recorded for approximately 25% of them. Clones ranked in the top ten supply 8.5% to 9% of the sample. Sequenced sample: PBMCs or a T cell subset sorted from them (not recorded which). These receptors came from an adult woman who had mild COVID-19 (a few samples of this study predate the infection). The sample titles of this study are shuffled in the database, so cell type and time point are left out; the donor was told from shared clones.

The chain carries TRBV29-1 and TRBJ2-5, with 7 positions matching TRBD1. CDR1 is SQVTM, CDR2 ANQGSEA, per germline. V lost 7 bases to trimming and J lost 6 bases; unmatched junction nucleotides: 14. The CDR3 runs to 14 residues. The CDR3 here is CSGETGPVGKTQYF. The DNA of the CDR3 is TGCAGCGGAGAGACAGGGCCTGTCGGAAAGACCCAGTACTTC.

CDR3 nucleotides: TGTGCCAGCGCTAAGACTAGCGGAACTTACGAGCAGTACTTC. Protein: CASAKTSGTYEQYF. The chain combines TRBV6-4 with TRBJ2-7; 9 bases line up with TRBD2. Germline values: CDR1 MRHNA, CDR2 SNTAGT. The CDR3 is made up of 14 amino acids. The V and J ends lost 8 bases and 4 bases, in that order; junction bases with no gene match: 9.

CDR3 loop: CASSQARGLAGETQYF. The CDR3 coding sequence is TGCGCCAGCAGCCAAGCAAGGGGACTAGCGGGGGAGACCCAGTACTTC. V gene TRBV4-1 combines with J gene TRBJ2-5; 13 nucleotides align to TRBD2. With 1 base clipped from V and 5 bases from J, the junction kept 4 bases outside the gene matches. The CDR3 has 16 residues. Germline loops: CDR1 MGHRA, CDR2 YSYEKL.

The sample holds many counts of this clonotype. This sequence joins TRBV19 and TRBJ2-1; D gene ambiguous. This CDR3 comprises 13 residues. V lost 5 bases and J lost 3, with 8 bases in between. Germline loops: CDR1 LNHDA, CDR2 SQIVND (reference sequence). CDR3 sequence: CASSLDVYNEQFF. The CDR3 region has the DNA TGTGCCAGTAGTCTTGACGTCTACAATGAGCAGTTCTTC.

This clonotype was counted once. The chain joins TRBV12-3 or TRBV12-4 to TRBJ1-5; D not certain. V gave up 2 bases and J gave up 7 bases, with 9 bases separating them. This CDR3 contains 13 residues. This chain's CDR3 is CASSLFYSQPQHF. CDR3 nucleotides: TGTGCCAGCAGTTTATTTTACTCACAGCCCCAGCATTTT.

This sequence joins TRBV4-1 and TRBJ2-3, with a weak D call TRBD2 (5 bases). The CDR3 has 14 residues. Germline assignment: CDR1 MGHRA and CDR2 YSYEKL. The V end was cut by 2 bases, the J end by 5 bases, with 11 bases between. The CDR3 here is CASSQILVGDTQYF. The CDR3 bases are TGCGCCAGCAGCCAAATACTAGTGGGAGATACGCAGTATTTT.

This clonotype was seen only a few times. Written as DNA, the CDR3 is TGTGCCAGTAGTATAGATCTGGGGGCAGACTACGAGCAGTACTTC. Protein: CASSIDLGADYEQYF. V usage is TRBV19 and J usage is TRBJ2-7, with a possible D match to TRBD1 (6 bases). The germline V gene has CDR1 LNHDA and CDR2 SQIVND (reference sequence). The CDR3 loop spans 15 amino acids. The V end was cut by 0 bases, the J end by 3 bases, with 12 bases between.

The sample holds a few counts of this clonotype. The CDR3 spells CASKTGSTNEKLFF. Here the CDR3 DNA reads TGTGCCTCGAAAACAGGGTCAACTAATGAAAAACTGTTTTTT. This rearrangement joins TRBV7-2 to TRBJ1-4; D perhaps matches TRBD1 (6 bases). Germline V gene lookup returns CDR1 SGHTA and CDR2 FQGNSA. This CDR3 spans 14 amino acids. V was clipped by 11 bases and J by 0 bases, with 13 bases between them.

Ten or more counts support this clonotype. The chain links TRBV7-2 to TRBJ2-5; the match to TRBD1 covers 8 bases. After removal of 5 bases from V and 1 base from J, the junction contained 9 bases not matched to a gene. The CDR3 spans 16 residues. Germline loops: CDR1 SGHTA, CDR2 FQGNSA. This chain's CDR3 is CASSEIDRGVQETQYF. The CDR3, as DNA: TGTGCCAGCAGCGAAATCGACAGGGGTGTCCAAGAGACCCAGTACTTC.

This clonotype was counted at least ten times. The rearrangement uses TRBV7-9 and TRBJ2-1; maybe TRBD2 (5 bases). This CDR3 comprises 17 residues. Germline loops: CDR1 SEHNR, CDR2 FQNEAQ (reference sequence). V dropped 1 base and J dropped 2 bases, with 15 bases sitting between them. CDR3 residues: CASSLGGAGPTYNEQFF. DNA of the CDR3: TGTGCCAGCAGCTTAGGTGGCGCGGGTCCCACCTACAATGAGCAGTTCTTC. Variable domain in full (rest from reference TRBV7-9 and TRBJ2-1): DTGVSQNPRHKITKRGQNVTFRCDPISEHNRLYWYRQTLGQGPEFLTYFQNEAQLEKSRLLSDRFSAERPKGSFSTLEIQRTEQGDSAMYLCASSLGGAGPTYNEQFFGPGTRLTVL.

The chain combines TRBV4-1 with TRBJ2-2; 7 positions match TRBD2. With 3 bases clipped from V and 5 bases from J, the junction kept 3 bases outside the gene matches. The CDR3 has 14 amino acids. From germline, CDR1 is MGHRA and CDR2 YSYEKL. CDR3 DNA sequence: TGCGCCAGCAGCCAGACGGGGGGAACCGGGGAGCTGTTTTTT. It specifies CASSQTGGTGELFF.

The table lists this clonotype with many counts. The chain combines TRBV7-2 with TRBJ2-5; D possibly corresponds to TRBD1 (5 bases). The V and J ends lost 3 bases and 2 bases respectively, with 10 bases between them. There are 14 residues in the CDR3. CDR1 and CDR2 from the germline V gene are SGHTA and FQGNSA. The CDR3 DNA sequence: TGTGCCAGCAGCTTGAATGCAGGGCAAGAGACCCAGTACTTC. Translation gives CASSLNAGQETQYF. Based on the CDR3 plus reference TRBV7-2 and TRBJ2-5, the full variable domain is GAGVSQSPSNKVTEKGKDVELRCDPISGHTALYWYRQSLGQGLEFLIYFQGNSAPDKSGLPSDRFSAERTGGSVSTLTIQRTQQEDSAVYLCASSLNAGQETQYFGPGTRLLVL.

This clonotype was counted a few times. The gene calls are TRBV30 and TRBJ1-3; D not certain. The CDR3 consists of 11 residues. CDR1 and CDR2 (germline): GTSNPN, SVGIG (reference sequence). Deletions cut 3 bases from V and 7 bases from J, with 7 bases between. CDR3: CAWSTENTIYF. CDR3 bases: TGTGCCTGGAGCACCGAGAACACCATATATTTT.

This clonotype was recorded at least ten times. This chain connects TRBV7-6 to TRBJ1-1; 7 bases are a match to TRBD1. Looked up from germline, CDR1 is SGHVS and CDR2 is FNYEAQ. This CDR3 is built from 14 residues. The V segment lost 4 bases and the J segment 6 bases; nucleotides outside the gene matches: 8. Here the CDR3 DNA reads TGTGCCAGCAGCTCCGCGACAGGGAGCCCTGAAGCTTTCTTT. This codes for CASSSATGSPEAFF.

The chain couples TRBV4-1 to TRBJ1-1, with TRBD1 matching over 11 bases. Germline V CDR1 and CDR2: MGHRA, YSYEKL. The CDR3 has 16 residues. Trimming at V came to 4 bases and at J to 4 bases, leaving 8 bases not matched to a gene. The CDR3 DNA follows: TGCGCCAGCAGCCTTGGACAGGGGGCTATCGGCACTGAAGCTTTCTTT. Its translation is CASSLGQGAIGTEAFF.

This chain connects TRBV4-3 to TRBJ2-1, with 10 bases matching TRBD2. CDR3 length equals 18 residues. In germline, CDR1 is LGHNA, CDR2 YSLEER. J gave up 0 bases and V 1 base, and 6 bases lay outside the gene matches. The CDR3 reads CASSQVRGLAYSYNEQFF. The CDR3 DNA reads as TGCGCCAGCAGCCAAGTCAGGGGACTAGCGTACTCCTACAATGAGCAGTTCTTC.

This clonotype was seen repeatedly, ten times or more. The chain recombines TRBV12-3 or TRBV12-4 with TRBJ2-1, with D unresolved. V lost 6 bases and J 1 base, leaving 13 bases between the germline ends. The CDR3 covers 15 residues. The CDR3 is CASSRSSDSYNEQFF. Here the CDR3 DNA reads TGTGCCAGCAGCCGTTCGTCGGATTCCTACAATGAGCAGTTCTTC.

This clonotype was seen a few times. CDR3 bases: TGTGCCAGCAGTAAGTACGAGCAGTACTTC. It is translated as CASSKYEQYF. The rearrangement links TRBV2 to TRBJ2-7; D gene ambiguous. CDR1 SNHLY and CDR2 FYNNEI come from the germline V gene. This CDR3 spans 10 amino acids. Trimming removed 5 bases from V and 4 bases from J, with 3 bases in between.

This clonotype was detected a few times. The gene calls are TRBV19 and TRBJ2-3; 8 bases agree with TRBD1. CDR1 and CDR2 (germline): LNHDA, SQIVND (reference sequence). Unmatched junction bases numbered 10, after V lost 5 bases and J lost 6 bases. The CDR3 spans 15 residues. CDR3 amino acids: CASSSGQGVFDTQYF. The CDR3, as DNA: TGTGCCAGTAGTTCCGGACAGGGTGTGTTCGATACGCAGTATTTT.

As concerns this clonotype: A junction boundary mismatches the germline segment, possibly from a read error. The chain is built from TRBV25-1 and TRBJ2-7, with D possibly being TRBD1 (5 bases). From germline, CDR1 is MGHDK and CDR2 SYGVNS. The CDR3 is 12 residues long. The CDR3 region has the DNA TGTGCCAGCAGTTCAACAGGTTACGATCAGTACTTC. Amino acids: CASSSTGYDQYF.

The sample holds a few counts of this clonotype. DNA of the CDR3: TGTGCCAGCAGTTGGGGGAGACTGAACACTGAAGCTTTCTTT. Translation: CASSWGRLNTEAFF. The V call is TRBV12-3 or TRBV12-4, the J call TRBJ1-1; a possible D gene is TRBD1 (5 bases). The CDR3 covers 14 residues. The V and J ends lost 4 bases and 0 bases respectively, with 9 bases between them.

This chain connects TRBV7-9 to TRBJ1-2, with 10 bases that match TRBD1. Trimming cost V 7 bases and J 7 bases; bases outside gene matches: 9. CDR3 length equals 14 residues. From germline, CDR1 is SEHNR and CDR2 FQNEAQ (reference sequence). CDR3 sequence: CASNPPGQGSGYTF. The CDR3 region has the DNA TGTGCCAGCAACCCCCCGGGACAGGGGAGTGGCTACACCTTC.

This clonotype has only a few counts. The J gene is TRBJ2-1, the V gene TRBV12-3 or TRBV12-4, with 11 bases identical to TRBD2. This CDR3 region has 16 residues. V was pared by 3 bases and J by 9 bases, with 10 bases of the junction left unmatched. The CDR3 bases are TGTGCCAGCAGTTTTAGGCTAGCGGGAGGCCAGGGTGAGCAGTTCTTC. It translates to CASSFRLAGGQGEQFF.

The chain has TRBV20-1 and TRBJ1-5; the D is unclear. The CDR3 has 15 residues. V was cut by 3 bases and J by 4 bases, with 16 bases left in between. Germline CDR1 reads DFQATT; CDR2 reads SNEGSKA (reference sequence). This chain's CDR3 is CSARPFGGSNQPQHF. The CDR3 coding sequence is TGCAGTGCTAGGCCCTTTGGAGGGAGTAATCAGCCCCAGCATTTT.

The rearrangement uses TRBV5-1 and TRBJ2-1; D gene ambiguous. Germline lookup yields CDR1 SGHRS and CDR2 YFSETQ. The V end was cut by 0 bases, the J end by 0 bases, with 7 bases between. The CDR3 consists of 15 residues. The CDR3 DNA follows: TGCGCCAGCAGCTTGGGTTCTAGCTCCTACAATGAGCAGTTCTTC. Protein sequence: CASSLGSSSYNEQFF.

V gene TRBV9 combines with J gene TRBJ2-1; weak D call: TRBD2 (5 bases). Germline V lookup: CDR1 SGDLS, CDR2 YYNGEE. The germline V and J ends were trimmed by 0 bases and 0 bases, with 10 bases remaining between them. CDR3 length equals 16 residues. The CDR3 loop is CASSVDLASSYNEQFF. The CDR3 DNA sequence: TGTGCCAGCAGCGTAGATCTAGCAAGCTCCTACAATGAGCAGTTCTTC.

The chain combines TRBV5-1 with TRBJ1-3; D is unclear. Per the germline V gene, CDR1 is SGHRS and CDR2 is YFSETQ. Trimming pared 4 bases from V and 0 bases from J, leaving 11 bases between. The CDR3 has 15 amino acids. CDR3 protein: CASSPGLISGNTIYF. CDR3 DNA: TGCGCCAGCAGCCCCGGACTGATCTCTGGAAACACCATATATTTT. Full variable domain (rest looked up from reference TRBV5-1 and TRBJ1-3): KAGVTQTPRYLIKTRGQQVTLSCSPISGHRSVSWYQQTPGQGLQFLFEYFSETQRNKGNFPGRFSGRQFSNSRSEMNVSTLELGDSALYLCASSPGLISGNTIYFGEGSWLTVV.

The V call is TRBV9, the J call TRBJ2-2; D not resolved. V lost 3 bases to trimming and J lost 1 base, with 7 bases between them. The CDR3 is 14 amino acids. Germline V CDR1 and CDR2: SGDLS, YYNGEE. In nucleotides, the CDR3 is TGTGCCAGCAGCGGGAGTTGGAACACCGGGGAGCTGTTTTTT. This gives the protein CASSGSWNTGELFF.

The chain links TRBV6-6 to TRBJ2-2; 8 nucleotides agree with TRBD2. The V gene's germline CDR1 is MNHNY and CDR2 SVGAGI (reference sequence). V gave up 10 bases and J gave up 0 bases; unmatched junction bases: 4. The CDR3 consists of 14 residues. Here the CDR3 reads CATKTSANTGELFF. The CDR3 region has the DNA TGTGCCACCAAGACTAGCGCGAACACCGGGGAGCTGTTTTTT.

This clonotype was seen a handful of times. J is TRBJ1-1 and V is TRBV25-1; TRBD1 matches at 8 bases. Germline trimming cut 3 bases from V and 4 bases from J; bases unmatched to any gene: 10. The CDR3 length is 16 residues. CDR1 and CDR2 (germline): MGHDK, SYGVNS. The CDR3 sequence is CASSDPGTGRRTEAFF. CDR3 in DNA: TGTGCCAGCAGTGACCCGGGGACAGGAAGACGCACTGAAGCTTTCTTT.